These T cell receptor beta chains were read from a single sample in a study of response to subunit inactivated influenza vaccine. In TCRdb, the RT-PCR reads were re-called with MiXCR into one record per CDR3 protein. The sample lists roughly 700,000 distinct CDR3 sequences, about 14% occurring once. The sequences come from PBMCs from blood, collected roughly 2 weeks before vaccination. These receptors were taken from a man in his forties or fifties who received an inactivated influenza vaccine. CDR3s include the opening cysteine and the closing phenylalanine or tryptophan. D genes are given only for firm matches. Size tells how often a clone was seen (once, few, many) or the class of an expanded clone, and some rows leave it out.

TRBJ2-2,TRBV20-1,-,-,CSASEQPNTGELFF,TGCAGTGCTAGTGAGCAGCCGAACACCGGGGAGCTGTTTTTT
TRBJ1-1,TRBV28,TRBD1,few,CASSYPDRSNTEAFF,TGTGCCAGCAGCTACCCGGACAGGTCTAACACTGAAGCTTTCTTT
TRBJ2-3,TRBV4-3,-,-,CASSRPDNPGSDTQYF,TGCGCCAGCAGCCGTCCGGACAACCCCGGATCCGATACGCAGTATTTT
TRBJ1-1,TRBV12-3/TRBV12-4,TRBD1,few,CASSIQGIGTEAFF,TGTGCCAGCAGTATACAGGGGATAGGCACTGAAGCTTTCTTT
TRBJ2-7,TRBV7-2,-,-,CASSSGLIREQYF,TGTGCCAGCAGCTCCGGGCTGATTCGCGAGCAGTACTTC
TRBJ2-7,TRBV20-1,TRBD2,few,CSACTGTSVSYEQYF,TGCAGTGCTTGTACCGGGACTAGCGTCTCCTACGAGCAGTACTTC
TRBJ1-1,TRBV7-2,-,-,CASSFGRPATEAFF,TGTGCCAGCAGCTTTGGCCGACCAGCCACTGAAGCTTTCTTT
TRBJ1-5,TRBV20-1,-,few,CSAAPAGPNQPQHF,TGCAGTGCTGCCCCGGCAGGGCCCAATCAGCCCCAGCATTTT
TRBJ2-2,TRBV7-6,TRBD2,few,CASSFISGGPNTGELFF,TGTGCCAGCAGCTTCATTAGCGGGGGGCCCAACACCGGGGAGCTGTTTTTT
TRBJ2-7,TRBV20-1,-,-,CSAVPGNSYEQYF,TGCAGTGCAGTTCCGGGAAACTCCTACGAGCAGTACTTC
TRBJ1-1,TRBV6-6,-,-,CASGGGTLQAFF,TGTGCCAGCGGCGGAGGTACACTGCAAGCTTTCTTT
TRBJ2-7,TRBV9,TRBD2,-,CASRVSGGPPYEQYF,TGTGCCAGCAGAGTAAGCGGGGGGCCGCCCTACGAGCAGTACTTC
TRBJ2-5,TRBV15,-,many,CATSRDRPTRGETQYF,TGTGCCACCAGCAGAGATCGGCCCACTAGGGGAGAGACCCAGTACTTC
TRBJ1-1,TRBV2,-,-,CASSEPGHIRGLSTEAFF,TGTGCCAGCAGTGAACCGGGTCACATTCGGGGGCTCAGCACTGAAGCTTTCTTT
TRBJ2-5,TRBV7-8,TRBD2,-,CASSLGGRDSGRGVTQYF,TGTGCCAGCAGCTTAGGAGGGAGAGATAGCGGGAGAGGGGTGACCCAGTACTTC
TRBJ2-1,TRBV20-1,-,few,CSARDGFMRLPVDEQFF,TGCAGTGCTAGAGATGGTTTCATGAGACTACCGGTTGATGAGCAGTTCTTC
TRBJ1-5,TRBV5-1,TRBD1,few,CASSLEGQINQPQHF,TGCGCCAGCAGCTTGGAGGGACAGATCAATCAGCCCCAGCATTTT
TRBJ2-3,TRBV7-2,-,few,CASRAPPSDTQYF,TGTGCCAGCAGGGCCCCACCGTCAGATACGCAGTATTTT
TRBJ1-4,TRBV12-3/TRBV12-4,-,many,CASSLSGTNEKLFF,TGTGCCAGCAGTTTGTCGGGGACTAATGAAAAACTGTTTTTT
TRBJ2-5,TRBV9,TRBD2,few,CASSLAGGTRETQYF,TGTGCCAGCAGCCTCGCCGGGGGGACTAGAGAGACCCAGTACTTC
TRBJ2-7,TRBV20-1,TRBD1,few,CSAPGTGSDEQYF,TGCAGTGCCCCTGGGACAGGGAGCGACGAGCAGTACTTC
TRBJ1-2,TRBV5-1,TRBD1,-,CASSFTGTASNYGYTF,TGCGCCAGCAGCTTCACCGGGACAGCCTCGAACTATGGCTACACCTTC
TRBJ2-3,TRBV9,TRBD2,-,CASSPGASGVGDTQYF,TGTGCCAGCAGTCCAGGGGCTAGCGGGGTTGGGGATACGCAGTATTTT
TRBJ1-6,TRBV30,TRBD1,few,CAWIRTGDNSPLHF,TGTGCCTGGATACGGACAGGAGATAATTCACCCCTCCACTTT
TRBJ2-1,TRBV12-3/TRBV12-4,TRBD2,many,CASSKTSGRYNEQFF,TGTGCCAGCAGTAAGACTAGCGGGAGGTACAATGAGCAGTTCTTC
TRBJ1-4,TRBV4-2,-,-,CASSHDFGATNEKLFF,TGTGCCAGCAGCCATGACTTTGGGGCAACTAATGAAAAACTGTTTTTT
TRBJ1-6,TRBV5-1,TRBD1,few,CASSLGTGDDSPLHF,TGCGCCAGCAGCTTGGGGACAGGGGATGATTCACCCCTCCACTTT
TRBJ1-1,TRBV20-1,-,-,CSQDRRGNTEAFF,TGCAGTCAGGATCGCAGGGGGAACACTGAAGCTTTCTTT
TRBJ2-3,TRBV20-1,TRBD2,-,CSAVLAGGQVSTDTQYF,TGCAGTGCGGTGCTAGCGGGAGGGCAAGTTTCCACAGATACGCAGTATTTT
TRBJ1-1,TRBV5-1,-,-,CASSLGGGETEAFF,TGCGCCAGCAGCTTGGGAGGCGGAGAGACTGAAGCTTTCTTT
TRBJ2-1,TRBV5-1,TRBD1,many,CASSPGQGVDEQFF,TGCGCCAGCAGCCCGGGACAGGGGGTTGACGAGCAGTTCTTC
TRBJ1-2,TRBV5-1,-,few,CASSRDSTDGYTF,TGCGCCAGCAGCCGGGACTCCACGGATGGCTACACCTTC
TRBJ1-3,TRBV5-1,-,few,CASRDLSGNTIYF,TGCGCCAGCAGGGACCTCTCTGGAAACACCATATATTTT
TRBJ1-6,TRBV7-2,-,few,CASSLGGGNNSPLHF,TGTGCCAGCAGCTTAGGGGGGGGTAATAATTCACCCCTCCACTTT
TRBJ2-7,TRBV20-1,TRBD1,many,CSARSPQQGVLSYEQYF,TGCAGTGCTAGATCGCCGCAACAGGGGGTTCTCTCCTACGAGCAGTACTTC
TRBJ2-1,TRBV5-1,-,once,CASSSTGTYNEHFF,TGCGCCAGCAGCTCCACGGGGACCTACAATGAGCACTTCTTC
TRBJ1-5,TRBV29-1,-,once,CSVRGRRSNQPQHF,TGCAGCGTTCGGGGGCGCAGGAGCAATCAGCCCCAGCATTTT
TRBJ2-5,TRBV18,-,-,CASSPDVQTQYF,TGTGCCAGCTCACCAGACGTCCAGACCCAGTACTTC
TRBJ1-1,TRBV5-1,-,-,CASSLQTGNTEAFF,TGCGCCAGCAGCTTACAGACAGGGAACACTGAAGCTTTCTTT
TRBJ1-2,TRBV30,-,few,CAWTAKSIGGYTF,TGTGCCTGGACAGCGAAGTCGATCGGGGGCTACACCTTC
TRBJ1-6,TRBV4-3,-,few,CASSQVTGRSSPLHF,TGCGCCAGCAGCCAAGTTACAGGGAGGAGTTCACCCCTCCACTTT
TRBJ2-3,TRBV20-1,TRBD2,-,CSARDGAGGPDTQYF,TGCAGTGCTAGAGATGGAGCGGGAGGCCCAGATACGCAGTATTTT
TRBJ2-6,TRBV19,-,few,CASTGPGANVLTF,TGTGCCAGTACAGGGCCTGGGGCCAACGTCCTGACTTTC
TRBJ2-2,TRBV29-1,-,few,CSVGDAGELFF,TGCAGCGTTGGAGATGCCGGGGAGCTGTTTTTT
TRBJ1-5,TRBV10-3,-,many,CAISDPGNQPQHF,TGTGCCATCAGTGACCCCGGCAATCAGCCCCAGCATTTT
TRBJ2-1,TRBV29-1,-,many,CSVEGFGSLNEQFF,TGCAGCGTTGAAGGTTTCGGGAGTCTGAATGAGCAGTTCTTC
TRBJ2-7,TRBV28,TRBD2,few,CASRNGGGSSYEQYF,TGTGCCAGCAGAAACGGGGGGGGAAGCTCCTACGAGCAGTACTTC
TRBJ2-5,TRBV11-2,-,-,CASTASLNKLGETQYF,TGTGCCAGCACCGCCAGCCTGAACAAGCTCGGAGAGACCCAGTACTTC
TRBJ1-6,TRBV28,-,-,CASTFPGRTSPLHF,TGTGCCAGCACCTTCCCGGGAAGGACGTCACCCCTCCACTTT
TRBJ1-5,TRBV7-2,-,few,CASSPNSNQPQHF,TGTGCCAGCAGCCCGAATAGCAATCAGCCCCAGCATTTT
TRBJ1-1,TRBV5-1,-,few,CASSPEGTAEAFF,TGCGCCAGCAGCCCGGAGGGAACCGCTGAAGCTTTCTTT
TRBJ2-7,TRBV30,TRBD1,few,CAWTRTGGSYEQYF,TGTGCCTGGACCCGGACAGGGGGCTCCTACGAGCAGTACTTC
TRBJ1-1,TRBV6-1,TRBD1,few,CASYKGQGPNTEAFF,TGTGCCAGCTATAAAGGACAGGGGCCGAACACTGAAGCTTTCTTT
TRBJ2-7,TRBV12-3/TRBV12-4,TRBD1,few,CASSPWGQGSYEQYF,TGTGCCAGCAGTCCCTGGGGACAGGGGAGTTACGAGCAGTACTTC
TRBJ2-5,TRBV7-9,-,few,CASSSGTAKTQYF,TGTGCCAGCAGCTCCGGGACTGCAAAGACCCAGTACTTC
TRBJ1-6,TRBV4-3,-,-,CASSQVEGGGASTLHF,TGCGCCAGCAGCCAAGTAGAGGGCGGGGGGGCTTCAACCCTCCACTTT
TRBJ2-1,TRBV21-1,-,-,CASSKGNGTSGSHEQFF,TGTGCCAGCAGCAAGGGAAACGGGACTAGCGGGAGTCATGAGCAGTTCTTC
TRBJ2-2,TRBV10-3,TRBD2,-,CAISGLAGGLTGELFF,TGTGCCATCAGTGGACTAGCGGGGGGTCTAACCGGGGAGCTGTTTTTT
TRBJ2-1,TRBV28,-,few,CASRQGQNQYNEQFF,TGTGCCAGCAGACAAGGACAGAACCAATACAATGAGCAGTTCTTC
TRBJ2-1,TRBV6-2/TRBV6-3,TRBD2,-,CASSLPTSGMVNEQFF,TGTGCCAGCAGCCTCCCGACTAGCGGGATGGTCAATGAGCAGTTCTTC